Shown below are 19 T cell receptor beta chains from a single sample sequenced in a study of blood T cell repertoires in COVID-19. Only in-frame clones appear in the TCRdb table, and some are missing; sequencing was by immunoSEQ multiplex PCR. The sample consists of some 530,000 clones, more than 85% of them appearing once. The specimen was PBMCs or T cells enriched from blood (not recorded which). The receptor set was obtained from a woman aged 60-75 years who had recovered from COVID-19.

The V and J genes are TRBV5-4 and TRBJ1-5, with TRBD1 identical over 7 bases. This CDR3 is built from 13 residues. From germline, CDR1 is SGHNT and CDR2 YYREEE (reference sequence). The V segment lost 3 bases and the J segment 7 bases; nucleotides outside the gene matches: 4. The CDR3 bases are TGTGCCAGCAGCTACGACAGGGACCAGCCCCAGCATTTT. Residues: CASSYDRDQPQHF.

The genes are TRBV3-1 (or the pseudogene TRBV3-2) and TRBJ1-4; no clear D gene. Trimming removed 1 base at V and 7 bases at J, with 4 bases between. CDR1 is LGHDT, CDR2 YNNKEL, per germline (reference sequence). The CDR3 is made up of 12 amino acids. The CDR3 coding sequence is TGTGCCAGCAGCCAAGGCAGTGAAAAACTGTTTTTT. It codes for CASSQGSEKLFF.

This clone has only one observation. The CDR3 spells CATGRDRDSYEQYV. The CDR3 DNA follows: TGTGCCACGGGAAGGGACAGGGATTCCTACGAGCAGTACGTC. The chain is built from TRBV10-3 and TRBJ2-7; TRBD1 agrees at 9 bases. This CDR3 spans 14 amino acids. CDR1 is ENHRY, CDR2 SYGVKD, per germline. The V and J ends lost 10 bases and 1 base, in that order; junction bases with no gene match: 8.

The V and J genes are TRBV21-1 and TRBJ2-6; the table assigns TRBD2, which was not confirmed against the DNA. TRBV21-1 is designated a pseudogene. CDR3 length: 15 residues. CDR3 DNA: TGTGCCAGCAGCCAGGAGGTGGCTGGGGCCAACGTCCTGACTTTC. Its protein product is CASSQEVAGANVLTF.

The CDR3 reads CASSILEEYNEQFF. The CDR3 region has the DNA TGTGCCAGTAGTATTCTGGAGGAATACAATGAGCAGTTCTTC. The chain carries TRBV19 and TRBJ2-1, with a weak D call TRBD2 (5 bases). The CDR3 runs to 14 residues. The germline V gene has CDR1 LNHDA and CDR2 SQIVND (reference sequence). Trimming took off 3 bases at V and 4 bases at J, with 10 bases between the two ends.

The CDR3 is CASSIGLAGGLSTDTQYF. The CDR3 DNA follows: TGTGCCAGCAGCATTGGACTAGCGGGGGGGCTTAGCACAGATACGCAGTATTTT. The chain has TRBV5-6 and TRBJ2-3; 15 bases agree with TRBD2. V lost 4 bases, J lost 0 bases, and 6 bases stayed unmatched. The CDR3 extends over 18 amino acids. CDR1 SGHDT and CDR2 YYEEEE come from the germline V gene.

This chain joins TRBV12-3 or TRBV12-4 and TRBJ1-6; 8 bases align to TRBD1. V was clipped by 5 bases and J by 10 bases; unmatched bases: 1. The CDR3 has 12 amino acids. CDR3 nucleotides: TGTGCCAGCAGTGACAGGGGATCACCCCTCCACTTT. It translates to CASSDRGSPLHF.

The V gene is TRBV18, the J gene TRBJ2-1; 7 bases are shared with TRBD2. V shed 3 bases, J shed 4 bases, and the junction held 6 bases outside the gene matches. CDR3 length: 15 amino acids. Germline CDR1 and CDR2: KGHSH and LQKENI. CDR3 coding DNA: TGTGCCAGCTCACCTCGGACTAGATATTACAATGAGCAGTTCTTC. Its protein product is CASSPRTRYYNEQFF.

The J gene is TRBJ2-3, the V gene TRBV2, with a tentative D call TRBD2 (5 bases). This CDR3 has 14 residues. V gave up 1 base and J gave up 2 bases, with 7 bases separating them. The V gene's germline CDR1 is SNHLY and CDR2 FYNNEI. CDR3 coding DNA: TGTGCCAGCAGTGAAGGAGCGGTCACAGATACGCAGTATTTT. Translation: CASSEGAVTDTQYF.

The chain employs TRBV6-1 and TRBJ2-7, with D maybe TRBD2 (6 bases). The CDR3 spans 15 residues. CDR1 and CDR2 (germline): MNHNS, SASEGT. The V end was cut by 0 bases, the J end by 2 bases, with 11 bases between. CDR3 in amino acids: CASSEAGGRAYEQYV. For the CDR3, the DNA is TGTGCCAGCAGTGAAGCGGGGGGAAGGGCCTACGAGCAGTACGTC.

The rearrangement uses TRBV30 and TRBJ2-7; tentatively, D is TRBD1 (6 bases). The CDR3 has 14 residues. Germline-derived CDR1 and CDR2 are GTSNPN and SVGIG (reference sequence). Trimming left V 0 bases short and J 6 bases short, with 15 bases between. As DNA, the CDR3 is TGTGCCTGGAGTGTACGGGGAAAAGGGGGCGAGCAGTACTTC. Residues: CAWSVRGKGGEQYF.

This clone appeared once. The rearrangement joins TRBV27 to TRBJ1-3; D is undetermined. Germline lookup yields CDR1 MNHEY and CDR2 SMNVEV (reference sequence). This CDR3 region has 13 residues. With 6 bases removed from V and 0 bases from J, the gap between germline ends came to 6 bases. The DNA for the CDR3 is TGTGCCAGCAGCCGTTACTCTGGAAACACCATATATTTT. It encodes CASSRYSGNTIYF.

The chain recombines TRBV6-5 with TRBJ1-1, with D perhaps matching TRBD1 (5 bases). The CDR3 runs to 14 residues. From germline, CDR1 is MNHEY and CDR2 SVGAGI. V lost 8 bases and J 3 bases, leaving 16 bases between the germline ends. Here the CDR3 reads CASRGRGWDTEAFF. CDR3 DNA sequence: TGTGCCAGCCGGGGGAGAGGGTGGGACACTGAAGCTTTCTTT.

This chain links TRBV13 with TRBJ2-2; 11 nucleotides line up with TRBD2. The CDR3 has 18 residues. Germline V lookup: CDR1 PRHDT, CDR2 FYEKMQ (reference sequence). V lost 5 bases and J lost 0; bases outside the gene matches: 8. This CDR3 is CASSRGLAGGANTGELFF. The DNA of the CDR3 is TGTGCCAGCAGCCGGGGGCTAGCGGGGGGCGCGAACACCGGGGAGCTGTTTTTT.

This chain links TRBV5-5 with TRBJ1-3; weak D call: TRBD1 (5 bases). Germline assignment: CDR1 SGHKS and CDR2 YYEKEE (reference sequence). V lost 6 bases and J lost 0, with 10 bases in between. The CDR3 has 14 amino acids. Written as DNA, the CDR3 is TGTGCCAGCACCCCGGGGGGCTCTGGAAACACCATATATTTT. It is translated as CASTPGGSGNTIYF.

The gene calls are TRBV27 and TRBJ1-1, with D possibly matching TRBD1 (5 bases). V was clipped by 0 bases and J by 4 bases, with 15 bases between them. Germline lookup yields CDR1 MNHEY and CDR2 SMNVEV (reference sequence). There are 16 residues in the CDR3. CDR3 sequence (DNA): TGTGCCAGCAGTTTATCTTATGGGGTGGGGGGCACTGAAGCTTTCTTT. It specifies CASSLSYGVGGTEAFF.

The CDR3 region is CASSAGWGANYGYTF. CDR3 DNA: TGTGCCAGCAGCGCGGGATGGGGGGCTAACTATGGCTACACCTTC. The J gene is TRBJ1-2, the V gene TRBV9, with D tentatively TRBD1 (5 bases). Trimming removed 3 bases from V and 0 bases from J, with 12 bases in between. Germline assignment: CDR1 SGDLS and CDR2 YYNGEE. The CDR3 length is 15 residues.

The chain links TRBV7-8 to TRBJ2-7; tentative D call: TRBD1 (6 bases). CDR1 and CDR2 from the germline V gene are SGHVS and FQNEAQ. The CDR3 spans 14 residues. V was trimmed by 1 base and J by 3 bases, leaving 10 bases between them. Here the CDR3 reads CASSLGTARYEQYV. The CDR3 DNA follows: TGTGCCAGCAGCTTAGGGACAGCCCGCTACGAGCAGTACGTC.

This rearrangement joins TRBV6-6 to TRBJ1-1; 9 bases align to TRBD1. CDR3 length equals 15 residues. Germline V gene data show CDR1 as MNHNY and CDR2 as SVGAGI (reference sequence). The V segment lost 4 bases and the J segment 6 bases; nucleotides outside the gene matches: 9. The CDR3 here is CASSSTDRGGPEAFF. The DNA of the CDR3 is TGTGCCAGCAGTTCTACGGACAGGGGAGGCCCTGAAGCTTTCTTT.